This T cell receptor beta chain was observed in a study of T cell responses to AZD1222 COVID-19 vaccine. Whole-study findings and limits: With dominance at 160-218 and 743-854, vaccine-associated CD4 TCRs spanned spike. Only after the peak T cell response were repertoires sampled. Donors, mostly white British, included more females; clonal diversity was possibly underestimated. Baseline serostatus was positive in only a handful of AZD1222 recipients.

V was trimmed by 3 bases and J by 2 bases, leaving 13 bases between them. CDR1 is MDHEN and CDR2 is SYDVKM in the germline V gene. The length of the CDR3 is 15 residues. Points on this clone: The antigen remains unidentified.

Produced via immunoSEQ multiplex PCR; TCRdb's table is partial and in-frame only. Of around 150,000 clones in the sample, about 90% are singletons; the top ten hold about 7.5%. The chain is built from TRBV28 and TRBJ2-5, with a weak D call TRBD1 (5 bases). This TCR came from an adult who received the MenACWY meningococcal vaccine as a control. The material was peripheral blood, obtained 28 days after the second dose of the MenACWY control vaccine. The CDR3 region is CASSLITGVQETQYF. The CDR3 DNA reads TGTGCCAGCAGTTTGATCACAGGTGTACAAGAGACCCAGTACTTC.